The clone carrying this T cell receptor beta chain was seen many times. The data originate from a study of regulatory T cells in long-lasting Graves disease. The authors built TCR beta libraries using iRepertoire HTBI primers and Arm-PCR of CDR3 regions. TCRdb reanalysed the multiplex PCR reads using MiXCR and keeps one entry per CDR3 protein. The table includes roughly 400,000 distinct CDR3 sequences, about 15% detected once. Germline CDR1 is MDHEN and CDR2 is SYDVKM. This CDR3 has 15 amino acids. With 5 bases removed from V and 1 base from J, the gap between germline ends came to 9 bases. The time point here: newly diagnosed GD, antithyroid drugs for less than 3 months. Preparation of the TCR library used RNA extracted from PBMCs. The same sample was also studied in work on T cells in Graves' hyperthyroidism and ophthalmopathy. That source notes: Graves' hyperthyroidism was deemed stable absent ophthalmopathy progression within 18 months. Patients between 18 and 65 years old had hyperthyroidism, newly diagnosed and lasting under 2 months.

The receptor's source is a woman aged 40-49 years with Graves disease. The sequencing used peripheral blood mononuclear cells (PBMCs), collected at new diagnosis, from a patient treated with antithyroid drugs. This chain joins TRBV28 and TRBJ1-6; D gene ambiguous. Written as DNA, the CDR3 is TGTGCCAGCAGTCTGGGTGTATCCTATAATTCACCCCTCCACTTT. This encodes CASSLGVSYNSPLHF.